The 29 T cell receptor beta chains below come from one sample, sequenced in a study of blood T cell repertoires in COVID-19. The table came from immunoSEQ multiplex PCR; TCRdb's copy has only in-frame clones and leaves some out. Of approximately 230,000 clones listed, around nine tenths were seen once; the top ten hold around 2%. Sequencing was done on a sample of peripheral blood. These receptors came from a woman between 40 and 55 years old who had recovered from COVID-19.

J is TRBJ2-7 and V is TRBV3-1 (or the pseudogene TRBV3-2); 7 bases agree with TRBD1. Trimming removed 2 bases from V and 5 bases from J; junction bases left unmatched: 12. The CDR3 runs 16 residues. CDR1 is LGHDT, CDR2 YNNKEL, per germline (reference sequence). CDR3 sequence reads: CASSQRLRTGINEQYF. In DNA form, the CDR3 reads TGTGCCAGCAGCCAACGACTAAGGACAGGCATCAACGAGCAGTACTTC.

J is TRBJ1-2 and V is TRBV3-1 (or the pseudogene TRBV3-2); D uncertain. The CDR3 spans 13 residues. V gave up 2 bases and J gave up 4 bases, with 8 bases separating them. The germline V gene encodes CDR1 LGHDT and CDR2 YNNKEL (reference sequence). The CDR3 DNA is TGTGCCAGCAGCCAAAGAAACGGCTATGGCTACACCTTC. Encoded protein: CASSQRNGYGYTF.

CDR3 residues: CASSSRPTGFSGNTIYF. For the CDR3, the DNA is TGTGCCAGCAGCTCTCGTCCCACAGGGTTCTCTGGAAACACCATATATTTT. V and J are TRBV7-2 and TRBJ1-3; the D gene is possibly TRBD1 (6 bases). Germline CDR1 reads SGHTA; CDR2 reads FQGNSA. V shed 4 bases and J shed 0 bases, with 16 bases lying between them. This CDR3 contains 17 residues.

This sequence joins TRBV5-1 and TRBJ2-1, with TRBD2 matching 9 bases. This CDR3 contains 18 residues. Losses at the gene ends were 3 bases for V and 0 bases for J; bases not matched to a gene: 10. Germline V gene data show CDR1 as SGHRS and CDR2 as YFSETQ. CDR3 coding DNA: TGCGCCAGCAGCTATCATAGCGGGGGTTCCAGCTCCTACAATGAGCAGTTCTTC. Translation gives CASSYHSGGSSSYNEQFF.

The gene calls are TRBV7-2 and TRBJ2-7; TRBD1 aligns across 9 bases. This CDR3 region has 14 residues. The germline gives CDR1 SGHTA, CDR2 FQGNSA. After removal of 5 bases from V and 4 bases from J, the junction contained 6 bases not matched to a gene. In DNA, the CDR3 is TGTGCCAGCAGCCCCCGGGACAGGGTATACGAGCAGTACTTC. Translating it yields CASSPRDRVYEQYF.

The chain joins TRBV19 to TRBJ2-7, with 8 bases aligning to TRBD1. The CDR3 is 14 amino acids. Trimming cost V 4 bases and J 5 bases; bases outside gene matches: 7. The germline V gene encodes CDR1 LNHDA and CDR2 SQIVND (reference sequence). Here the CDR3 reads CASSTDRVDHEQYF. CDR3 nucleotide sequence: TGTGCCAGTAGTACGGACAGGGTGGACCACGAGCAGTACTTC.

The chain recombines TRBV12-5 with TRBJ2-3; TRBD2 aligns across 7 bases. Germline loops: CDR1 LGHNT, CDR2 FRNRAP. V trimming: 6 bases; J trimming: 6 bases; junction bases outside the gene matches: 6. The CDR3 spans 13 residues. This chain's CDR3 is CASGSFGGDTQYF. As DNA, the CDR3 is TGTGCTAGTGGCTCATTCGGGGGGGATACGCAGTATTTT.

The chain joins TRBV6-1 to TRBJ1-1; perhaps TRBD1 as D (5 bases). Germline values: CDR1 MNHNS, CDR2 SASEGT. The CDR3 length is 17 residues. Deletions cut 2 bases from V and 1 base from J, with 17 bases between. CDR3 in amino acids: CASSEPRGFVTNTEAFF. CDR3 sequence (DNA): TGTGCCAGCAGTGAACCAAGGGGCTTTGTCACGAACACTGAAGCTTTCTTT.

The V gene is TRBV7-9, the J gene TRBJ1-5, with 7 bases lining up with TRBD1. Germline V gives CDR1 SEHNR, CDR2 FQNEAQ (reference sequence). The CDR3 has 15 amino acids. The trim removed 5 bases at V and 3 bases at J, leaving 7 bases unmatched. CDR3: CASSPGQDPNQPQHF. CDR3 coding DNA: TGTGCCAGCAGCCCAGGACAGGATCCCAATCAGCCCCAGCATTTT.

V is TRBV6-5 and J is TRBJ2-7, with 9 bases fitting TRBD1. CDR1 and CDR2 from the germline V gene are MNHEY and SVGAGI. V was pared by 6 bases and J by 11 bases, with 14 bases of the junction left unmatched. The CDR3 sequence is 14 residues long. The CDR3 DNA follows: TGTGCCAGCAGGGACAGGGGATACCTACGAGTGGAGTACTTC. It translates to CASRDRGYLRVEYF.

This chain uses TRBV4-3 with TRBJ2-5; 8 bases fit TRBD1. CDR1 is LGHNA and CDR2 is YSLEER in the germline V gene. The CDR3 covers 15 residues. V shed 3 bases and J 5 bases; nucleotides not matched to a gene: 8. CDR3 DNA: TGCGCCAGCAGCCACCAACAGGGGGTGACGGAGACCCAGTACTTC. Its protein is CASSHQQGVTETQYF.

The rearrangement joins TRBV5-5 to TRBJ1-2; 11 bases fit TRBD1. The CDR3 has 15 amino acids. Trimming cost V 4 bases and J 7 bases; bases outside gene matches: 9. The V gene's germline CDR1 is SGHKS and CDR2 YYEKEE (reference sequence). The CDR3 spells CASSITGTGGRGYTF. CDR3 DNA sequence: TGTGCCAGCAGCATCACCGGGACAGGGGGTCGTGGCTACACCTTC.

The chain carries TRBV4-2 and TRBJ2-1; D call uncertain. CDR1 is LGHNA and CDR2 is YNFKEQ in the germline V gene. This CDR3 is 15 amino acids long. V lost 0 bases to trimming and J lost 4 bases, with 10 bases between them. The CDR3 loop is CASSQDLGRYNEQFF. In DNA form, the CDR3 reads TGTGCCAGCAGCCAAGATTTGGGCCGTTACAATGAGCAGTTCTTC.

The V gene is TRBV7-9, the J gene TRBJ1-3; 7 bases fit TRBD1. With 4 bases clipped from V and 0 bases from J, the junction kept 6 bases outside the gene matches. This CDR3 has 16 amino acids. The germline V gene has CDR1 SEHNR and CDR2 FQNEAQ (reference sequence). The CDR3: CASSYSTGNSGNTIYF. The CDR3 region has the DNA TGTGCCAGCAGCTACTCGACAGGGAACTCTGGAAACACCATATATTTT.

The J gene is TRBJ1-3, the V gene TRBV4-2, with D possibly TRBD1 on 6 matching bases. The CDR3 sequence is 15 residues long. Germline assignment: CDR1 LGHNA and CDR2 YNFKEQ. Deletions cut 1 base from V and 2 bases from J, with 9 bases between. The CDR3 nucleotides are TGTGCCAGCAGCCAAGTCGGGACAACTGGAAACACCATATATTTT. Translated, it gives CASSQVGTTGNTIYF.

The chain joins TRBV19 to TRBJ2-3; a weak D match, TRBD1 (6 bases). Trimming shortened V by 4 bases and J by 4 bases, and 18 bases separated the two germline ends. CDR3 length equals 16 residues. The germline gives CDR1 LNHDA, CDR2 SQIVND (reference sequence). In nucleotides, the CDR3 is TGTGCCAGTAGTAGGACGACAGGCTTACTGTCAGATACGCAGTATTTT. It codes for CASSRTTGLLSDTQYF. Combining the CDR3 with reference TRBV19 and TRBJ2-3 gives the whole variable domain DGGITQSPKYLFRKEGQNVTLSCEQNLNHDAMYWYRQDPGQGLRLIYYSQIVNDFQKGDIAEGYSVSREKKESFPLTVTSAQKNPTAFYLCASSRTTGLLSDTQYFGPGTRLTVL.

The chain uses TRBV11-3 and TRBJ1-3, with 8 positions matching TRBD1. Germline V gene sequence: CDR1 SGHNT, CDR2 YENEEA. J gave up 0 bases and V 6 bases, and 4 bases lay outside the gene matches. This CDR3 spans 15 amino acids. The CDR3 is CASRFGQGSGNTIYF. The CDR3 DNA reads TGTGCCAGCAGGTTTGGACAGGGCTCTGGAAACACCATATATTTT.

This clone was seen a single time. Mismatch with germline at one junction end may stem from a read error. The V and J genes are TRBV28 and TRBJ2-5, with 8 bases aligning to TRBD2. Germline V CDR1 and CDR2: MDHEN, SYDVKM. This CDR3 is 15 amino acids long. CDR3 region: CASSYPGGREETQYF. Here the CDR3 DNA reads TGTGCCAGTAGTTACCCGGGGGGGCGAGAAGAGACCCAGTACTTC.

This chain connects TRBV7-2 to TRBJ2-3, with 7 bases that match TRBD2. Germline trimming cut 6 bases from V and 4 bases from J; bases unmatched to any gene: 10. Germline loops: CDR1 SGHTA, CDR2 FQGNSA. The CDR3 is made up of 15 amino acids. DNA of the CDR3: TGTGCCAGCAGGAGAGACGGGGGGAACGCAGATACGCAGTATTTT. It specifies CASRRDGGNADTQYF.

The gene calls are TRBV7-2 and TRBJ2-7, with TRBD1 matching over 8 bases. V shed 4 bases and J 2 bases; nucleotides not matched to a gene: 4. The CDR3 consists of 14 residues. Germline V gives CDR1 SGHTA, CDR2 FQGNSA. Here the CDR3 reads CASSSTQGAYEQYF. The CDR3 bases are TGTGCCAGCAGCTCAACACAGGGGGCCTACGAGCAGTACTTC.

This clone has only one observation. The chain employs TRBV7-8 and TRBJ2-3; 7 bases are shared with TRBD1. V trimming: 5 bases; J trimming: 5 bases; junction bases outside the gene matches: 10. The CDR3 consists of 15 residues. CDR1 and CDR2 (germline): SGHVS, FQNEAQ. CDR3: CASSREGTGVDTQYF. Written as DNA, the CDR3 is TGTGCCAGCAGCCGAGAAGGTACAGGGGTAGATACGCAGTATTTT.

The rearrangement uses TRBV7-9 and TRBJ1-5; 10 nucleotides line up with TRBD1. This CDR3 is built from 15 residues. After removal of 4 bases from V and 6 bases from J, the junction contained 6 bases not matched to a gene. Germline-derived CDR1 and CDR2 are SEHNR and FQNEAQ (reference sequence). The CDR3 DNA reads as TGTGCCAGCAGCTCCTCAGGGACAGGGGTTCAGCCCCAGCATTTT. It translates to CASSSSGTGVQPQHF.

The gene calls are TRBV5-1 and TRBJ1-6; D call uncertain. Per the germline V gene, CDR1 is SGHRS and CDR2 is YFSETQ. Trimming removed 4 bases from V and 4 bases from J, with 18 bases in between. The CDR3 is 17 amino acids. This CDR3 reads CASSRLPPETYNSPLHF. For the CDR3, the DNA is TGCGCCAGCAGCCGACTCCCCCCAGAGACTTATAATTCACCCCTCCACTTT.

This clone was picked up one time. The J gene is TRBJ2-3, the V gene TRBV7-2; a weak D match, TRBD2 (6 bases). CDR1 and CDR2 (germline): SGHTA, FQGNSA. V lost 2 bases, J lost 4 bases, and 13 bases lay in between. CDR3 size: 15 residues. The CDR3 is CASSLWDPGADTQYF. CDR3 sequence (DNA): TGTGCCAGCAGCTTATGGGATCCGGGGGCAGATACGCAGTATTTT. The entire variable domain, with the rest obtained from reference TRBV7-2 and TRBJ2-3, is as follows: GAGVSQSPSNKVTEKGKDVELRCDPISGHTALYWYRQSLGQGLEFLIYFQGNSAPDKSGLPSDRFSAERTGGSVSTLTIQRTQQEDSAVYLCASSLWDPGADTQYFGPGTRLTVL.

The V gene is TRBV18, the J gene TRBJ2-1, with 8 bases fitting TRBD1. Germline values: CDR1 KGHSH, CDR2 LQKENI. The CDR3 is 14 residues long. Trimming took 5 bases from V and 6 from J; bases not matched to a gene: 6. The CDR3 reads CASSTPDRANEQFF. The CDR3 coding sequence is TGTGCCAGCTCAACCCCGGACAGGGCCAATGAGCAGTTCTTC.

The V and J genes are TRBV5-6 and TRBJ1-4; 10 nucleotides match TRBD1. The germline V gene encodes CDR1 SGHDT and CDR2 YYEEEE. The CDR3 consists of 15 residues. Trimming took 2 bases from V and 8 from J; bases not matched to a gene: 6. The CDR3 nucleotides are TGTGCCAGCAGCTTACTGGGGACAGGGGAGGAAAAACTGTTTTTT. It codes for CASSLLGTGEEKLFF.

The V gene is TRBV6-1, the J gene TRBJ2-1, with D unresolved. CDR3 length equals 12 residues. The V gene's germline CDR1 is MNHNS and CDR2 SASEGT. V was cut by 0 bases and J by 7 bases, with 4 bases left in between. Here the CDR3 reads CASSEARNEQFF. The CDR3 DNA sequence: TGTGCCAGCAGTGAAGCTAGAAATGAGCAGTTCTTC.

This rearrangement joins TRBV24-1 to TRBJ2-1; 8 bases are shared with TRBD2. With V trimmed by 7 bases and J by 9 bases, 7 bases remained unmatched. CDR3 size: 13 residues. CDR1 is KGHDR and CDR2 is SFDVKD in the germline V gene. This chain's CDR3 is CATRGLGPSEQFF. As DNA, the CDR3 is TGTGCCACCAGGGGACTAGGTCCGAGTGAGCAGTTCTTC.

V usage is TRBV7-2 and J usage is TRBJ1-5; maybe TRBD1 (6 bases). Germline CDR1 is SGHTA and CDR2 is FQGNSA. This CDR3 comprises 14 residues. Trimming removed 5 bases from V and 1 base from J, with 9 bases in between. CDR3 sequence reads: CASSRDISNQPQHF. The CDR3 nucleotides read TGTGCCAGCAGCCGGGACATAAGCAATCAGCCCCAGCATTTT.